Following are 10 T cell receptor beta chains from one sample sequenced in a study of blood T cell repertoires in COVID-19. The data were produced by immunoSEQ multiplex PCR, yet TCRdb's version contains in-frame clones alone and is incomplete. The sample includes about 120,000 clones, approximately 79% of them seen just once. Material for sequencing was peripheral blood. These receptors were obtained from a man in his fifties with acute or convalescent COVID-19.

This chain joins TRBV29-1 and TRBJ1-1; D gene ambiguous. Trimming took off 4 bases at V and 3 bases at J, with 9 bases between the two ends. This CDR3 has 12 residues. Germline lookup yields CDR1 SQVTM and CDR2 ANQGSEA. CDR3 region: CSVGHDDTEAFF. The CDR3 nucleotides are TGCAGCGTTGGACATGACGACACTGAAGCTTTCTTT.

The CDR3 DNA reads TGTGCCAGTAGTATGGCGGGAGGGCGGAGAGAATACGAGCAGTACTTC. Its translation is CASSMAGGRREYEQYF. The genes are TRBV19 and TRBJ2-7; 9 bases agree with TRBD2. Germline loops: CDR1 LNHDA, CDR2 SQIVND (reference sequence). This CDR3 is 16 amino acids long. V was pared by 3 bases and J by 4 bases, with 10 bases of the junction left unmatched.

The chain employs TRBV5-5 and TRBJ2-2; D uncertain. Germline CDR1 and CDR2: SGHKS and YYEKEE (reference sequence). CDR3 size: 13 residues. Deletions cut 1 base from V and 5 bases from J, with 6 bases between. The CDR3 region is CASSLPGTGELFF. CDR3 bases: TGTGCCAGCAGCTTGCCAGGTACCGGGGAGCTGTTTTTT.

The gene calls are TRBV28 and TRBJ2-3, with 7 positions matching TRBD2. CDR3 size: 13 residues. CDR1 is MDHEN and CDR2 is SYDVKM in the germline V gene. V gave up 9 bases and J gave up 1 base; unmatched junction bases: 4. DNA of the CDR3: TGTGCCAGTGGGGGGGTCGGCACAGATACGCAGTATTTT. It translates to CASGGVGTDTQYF.

The V and J genes are TRBV12-3 or TRBV12-4 and TRBJ2-7; TRBD1 agrees at 7 bases. V shed 3 bases and J 5 bases; nucleotides not matched to a gene: 4. The CDR3 covers 13 residues. The CDR3 nucleotides read TGTGCCAGCAGTTTCGACAGGGAACACGAGCAGTACTTC. As protein: CASSFDREHEQYF.

V is TRBV30 and J is TRBJ2-3; 7 bases match TRBD1. This CDR3 is built from 13 residues. Germline values: CDR1 GTSNPN, CDR2 SVGIG (reference sequence). After removal of 2 bases from V and 5 bases from J, the junction contained 4 bases not matched to a gene. CDR3 in DNA: TGTGCCTGGAGTACCGGGACAGAAGATACGCAGTATTTT. Translated, it gives CAWSTGTEDTQYF.

The rearrangement links TRBV6-1 to TRBJ1-6, with D unclear. Germline V lookup: CDR1 MNHNS, CDR2 SASEGT. This CDR3 region has 15 residues. V lost 2 bases and J lost 7, with 12 bases in between. CDR3 amino acids: CASSERFEENSPLHF. DNA of the CDR3: TGTGCCAGCAGTGAACGTTTCGAGGAAAATTCACCCCTCCACTTT.

V and J are TRBV6-5 and TRBJ2-1, with D maybe TRBD1 (5 bases). The CDR3 runs 13 residues. Germline V gene sequence: CDR1 MNHEY, CDR2 SVGAGI. V lost 4 bases, J lost 3 bases, and 7 bases lay in between. The CDR3 loop reads CASSLGHYNEQFF. The CDR3 bases are TGTGCCAGCAGTTTAGGACACTACAATGAGCAGTTCTTC.

The CDR3 DNA reads as TGTGCCAGCAGAACTCGAAGACAGAGCACAGATACGCAGTATTTT. Translated, it gives CASRTRRQSTDTQYF. V gene TRBV27 combines with J gene TRBJ2-3; D perhaps matches TRBD1 (5 bases). CDR3 length: 15 amino acids. The ends were cut back, 6 bases at V and 0 bases at J, with 13 bases in the middle. The germline V gene encodes CDR1 MNHEY and CDR2 SMNVEV (reference sequence).

The chain links TRBV4-1 to TRBJ2-7; unclear D gene. This CDR3 comprises 13 residues. Trimming removed 0 bases from V and 2 bases from J, with 5 bases in between. The germline V gene has CDR1 MGHRA and CDR2 YSYEKL. CDR3 in DNA: TGCGCCAGCAGCCAAGATCTAGCCTACGAGCAGTACTTC. Its translation: CASSQDLAYEQYF.